This is a list of T cell receptor beta chains from one sample in a study of cytomegalovirus exposure and HLA in healthy donors. Measured with immunoSEQ multiplex PCR; TCRdb has only the in-frame clones, and not every one. The sample yields tens of thousands of clones, 60% to 80% seen once. The sequenced sample consisted of PBMCs. The receptor set was obtained from a female donor in good health and CMV-seronegative. Both conserved end residues are part of each CDR3. A D gene is named only where the DNA matches it firmly. The size of a clone is reported for some rows only, either as once, few or many, or as a class for expanded clones.

V gene: TRBV7-2; clone size: NA; J gene: TRBJ1-1; D gene: NA; CDR3 protein: CASSAGSLRFF; CDR3 DNA: TGTGCCAGCAGCGCGGGCTCACTTCGGTTCTTT
V gene: TRBV2; clone size: few; J gene: TRBJ2-7; D gene: TRBD2; CDR3 protein: CASSSTGSGGYEQYF; CDR3 DNA: TGTGCCAGCAGCTCGACCGGCTCGGGGGGCTACGAGCAGTACTTC
V gene: TRBV7-9; clone size: NA; J gene: TRBJ1-6; D gene: NA; CDR3 protein: CATTPQGSYNSPLHF; CDR3 DNA: TGTGCCACAACCCCGCAGGGTTCCTATAATTCACCCCTCCACTTT
V gene: TRBV7-8; clone size: NA; J gene: TRBJ2-5; D gene: TRBD2; CDR3 protein: CASSLRAGGRQETQYF; CDR3 DNA: TGTGCCAGCAGCTTACGAGCGGGGGGACGGCAAGAGACCCAGTACTTC
V gene: TRBV5-1; clone size: NA; J gene: TRBJ2-5; D gene: NA; CDR3 protein: CASSLFGGQETQYF; CDR3 DNA: TGCGCCAGCAGCTTGTTTGGGGGGCAAGAGACCCAGTACTTC
V gene: TRBV7-9; clone size: few; J gene: TRBJ1-2; D gene: NA; CDR3 protein: CASSLGQNNYGYTF; CDR3 DNA: TGTGCCAGCAGCTTAGGTCAGAACAACTATGGCTACACCTTC
V gene: TRBV7-2; clone size: NA; J gene: TRBJ2-2; D gene: NA; CDR3 protein: CASSLPPGELFF; CDR3 DNA: TGTGCCAGCAGCCTCCCTCCCGGGGAGCTGTTTTTT
V gene: TRBV7-3; clone size: NA; J gene: TRBJ2-5; D gene: TRBD1; CDR3 protein: CASSKKGNRGQETQYF; CDR3 DNA: TGTGCCAGCAGCAAAAAGGGGAACAGGGGCCAAGAGACCCAGTACTTC
V gene: TRBV15; clone size: NA; J gene: TRBJ2-5; D gene: NA; CDR3 protein: CATSRGGGQETQYF; CDR3 DNA: TGTGCCACCAGCAGAGGTGGAGGCCAAGAGACCCAGTACTTC
V gene: TRBV7-8; clone size: NA; J gene: TRBJ1-5; D gene: TRBD1; CDR3 protein: CASSGTGGSQPQHF; CDR3 DNA: TGTGCCAGCAGCGGGACAGGGGGCAGTCAGCCCCAGCATTTT
V gene: TRBV6-1; clone size: NA; J gene: TRBJ2-2; D gene: TRBD2; CDR3 protein: CASSEQAGDGTGELFF; CDR3 DNA: TGTGCCAGCAGTGAACAAGCGGGAGACGGGACCGGGGAGCTGTTTTTT
V gene: TRBV7-7; clone size: NA; J gene: TRBJ2-7; D gene: NA; CDR3 protein: CASSSEGYGSYEQYF; CDR3 DNA: TGTGCCAGCAGCTCCGAGGGCTACGGGAGCTACGAGCAGTACTTC
V gene: TRBV28; clone size: NA; J gene: TRBJ2-1; D gene: TRBD1; CDR3 protein: CASSSDRASSEQFF; CDR3 DNA: TGTGCCAGCAGTTCTGACAGGGCAAGCTCTGAGCAGTTCTTC
V gene: TRBV28; clone size: NA; J gene: TRBJ2-7; D gene: TRBD1; CDR3 protein: CASYGQGPYEQYF; CDR3 DNA: TGTGCCAGCTACGGACAGGGACCCTACGAGCAGTACTTC
V gene: TRBV10-3; clone size: once; J gene: TRBJ2-5; D gene: TRBD1; CDR3 protein: CAISESKIQGAAQETQYF; CDR3 DNA: TGTGCCATCAGTGAGTCGAAGATACAGGGGGCGGCCCAAGAGACCCAGTACTTC
V gene: TRBV28; clone size: NA; J gene: TRBJ1-5; D gene: NA; CDR3 protein: CASRWAGGNQPQHF; CDR3 DNA: TGTGCCAGCAGGTGGGCAGGGGGCAATCAGCCCCAGCATTTT
V gene: TRBV6-5; clone size: NA; J gene: TRBJ2-2; D gene: NA; CDR3 protein: CASLAPSGELFF; CDR3 DNA: TGTGCCAGCCTGGCCCCGTCCGGGGAGCTGTTTTTT
V gene: TRBV7-7; clone size: few; J gene: TRBJ2-3; D gene: NA; CDR3 protein: CASSPSRADTQYF; CDR3 DNA: TGTGCTAGCAGCCCCTCGCGGGCAGATACGCAGTATTTT
V gene: TRBV5-1; clone size: NA; J gene: TRBJ2-5; D gene: TRBD2; CDR3 protein: CASSWGTSGRETQYF; CDR3 DNA: TGCGCCAGCAGCTGGGGGACTAGCGGGAGGGAGACCCAGTACTTC
V gene: TRBV19; clone size: NA; J gene: TRBJ2-2; D gene: TRBD2; CDR3 protein: CASRKTSGANTGELFF; CDR3 DNA: TGTGCCAGTAGGAAGACTAGCGGGGCGAACACCGGGGAGCTGTTTTTT
V gene: TRBV2; clone size: NA; J gene: TRBJ2-2; D gene: TRBD1; CDR3 protein: CASSGVTGPGELFF; CDR3 DNA: TGTGCCAGCAGTGGGGTGACAGGGCCCGGGGAGCTGTTTTTT
V gene: TRBV5-1; clone size: NA; J gene: TRBJ1-4; D gene: NA; CDR3 protein: CASSLSSGSGREKLFF; CDR3 DNA: TGCGCCAGCAGCTTGTCGTCAGGGTCTGGTCGTGAAAAACTGTTTTTT
V gene: TRBV19; clone size: NA; J gene: TRBJ2-2; D gene: NA; CDR3 protein: CASSTYSYTGELFF; CDR3 DNA: TGTGCCAGTAGTACGTACTCGTACACCGGGGAGCTGTTTTTT
V gene: TRBV12-2; clone size: NA; J gene: TRBJ2-2; D gene: NA; CDR3 protein: CASRQRRNTGELFF; CDR3 DNA: TGTGCAAGTCGCCAGCGGAGAAACACCGGGGAGCTGTTTTTT
V gene: TRBV10-1; clone size: once; J gene: TRBJ2-7; D gene: TRBD1; CDR3 protein: CASRTGAYEQYF; CDR3 DNA: TGCGCCAGCAGGACAGGGGCCTACGAGCAGTACTTC
V gene: TRBV19; clone size: NA; J gene: TRBJ1-2; D gene: TRBD1; CDR3 protein: CASSLHKETGGVLGYTF; CDR3 DNA: TGTGCCAGTAGTCTCCACAAAGAGACAGGGGGAGTTTTAGGCTACACCTTC
V gene: TRBV27; clone size: NA; J gene: TRBJ1-1; D gene: TRBD1; CDR3 protein: CASSRQGFRDTEAFF; CDR3 DNA: TGTGCCAGCAGTAGACAGGGGTTCAGGGACACTGAAGCTTTCTTT
V gene: TRBV25-1; clone size: NA; J gene: TRBJ2-3; D gene: TRBD2; CDR3 protein: CASMLAGGFTQYF; CDR3 DNA: TGTGCCAGCATGTTAGCGGGGGGTTTTACGCAGTATTTT
V gene: TRBV11-1; clone size: NA; J gene: TRBJ1-2; D gene: TRBD1; CDR3 protein: CASSPTGDYGYTF; CDR3 DNA: TGTGCCAGCAGCCCGACAGGGGACTATGGCTACACCTTC
V gene: TRBV10-3; clone size: NA; J gene: TRBJ1-3; D gene: NA; CDR3 protein: CAISEGAGISGNTIYF; CDR3 DNA: TGTGCCATCAGTGAGGGGGCCGGTATCTCTGGAAACACCATATATTTT
V gene: TRBV25-1; clone size: NA; J gene: TRBJ1-5; D gene: NA; CDR3 protein: CASSEGSLNQPQHF; CDR3 DNA: TGTGCCAGCAGTGAAGGCAGTCTGAATCAGCCCCAGCATTTT
V gene: TRBV4-2; clone size: NA; J gene: TRBJ2-3; D gene: NA; CDR3 protein: CASSQDRKAAGYF; CDR3 DNA: TGTGCCAGCAGCCAAGATAGGAAAGCGGCGGGGTATTTT
V gene: TRBV9; clone size: NA; J gene: TRBJ2-2; D gene: TRBD1; CDR3 protein: CASSVGTVNTGELFF; CDR3 DNA: TGTGCCAGCAGCGTTGGGACAGTTAACACCGGGGAGCTGTTTTTT
V gene: TRBV5-1; clone size: once; J gene: TRBJ2-7; D gene: NA; CDR3 protein: CASSNPTSREQYF; CDR3 DNA: TGCGCCAGCAGCAACCCCACTAGTCGCGAGCAGTACTTC
V gene: TRBV7-2; clone size: few; J gene: TRBJ2-3; D gene: TRBD2; CDR3 protein: CASSLRLAGGADTQYF; CDR3 DNA: TGTGCCAGCAGCTTACGACTAGCGGGGGGGGCAGATACGCAGTATTTT
V gene: TRBV7-3; clone size: NA; J gene: TRBJ2-5; D gene: NA; CDR3 protein: CASSFNSQETQYF; CDR3 DNA: TGTGCCAGCAGCTTTAACAGCCAAGAGACCCAGTACTTC
V gene: TRBV30; clone size: NA; J gene: TRBJ2-7; D gene: TRBD2; CDR3 protein: CAWSVGTSGSWGEQYF; CDR3 DNA: TGTGCCTGGAGTGTTGGGACTAGCGGGAGTTGGGGCGAGCAGTACTTC
V gene: TRBV7-2; clone size: NA; J gene: TRBJ1-1; D gene: NA; CDR3 protein: CASSLEAQLRNTEAFF; CDR3 DNA: TGTGCCAGCAGCTTAGAGGCACAACTAAGAAACACTGAAGCTTTCTTT
V gene: TRBV18; clone size: few; J gene: TRBJ1-2; D gene: NA; CDR3 protein: CASSPLFLNYGYTF; CDR3 DNA: TGTGCCAGCTCACCACTCTTTCTGAACTATGGCTACACCTTC
V gene: TRBV2; clone size: NA; J gene: TRBJ2-5; D gene: TRBD2; CDR3 protein: CASSETSFETQYF; CDR3 DNA: TGTGCCAGCAGTGAGACTAGCTTCGAGACCCAGTACTTC
V gene: TRBV14; clone size: NA; J gene: TRBJ2-7; D gene: TRBD1; CDR3 protein: CASSLGQGGAYEQYF; CDR3 DNA: TGTGCCAGCAGCCTCGGACAGGGAGGCGCCTACGAGCAGTACTTC
V gene: TRBV7-8; clone size: NA; J gene: TRBJ2-2; D gene: TRBD2; CDR3 protein: CASSLAAGGLRTGELFF; CDR3 DNA: TGTGCCAGCAGCTTAGCGGCGGGGGGGCTGAGAACCGGGGAGCTGTTTTTT
V gene: TRBV7-6; clone size: NA; J gene: TRBJ2-3; D gene: NA; CDR3 protein: CASSRRGDTQYF; CDR3 DNA: TGTGCCAGCAGCCGTAGGGGGGATACGCAGTATTTT
V gene: TRBV10-3; clone size: NA; J gene: TRBJ2-3; D gene: NA; CDR3 protein: CAISEGSASTDTQYF; CDR3 DNA: TGTGCCATCAGTGAGGGTAGCGCGAGCACAGATACGCAGTATTTT
V gene: TRBV9; clone size: NA; J gene: TRBJ1-6; D gene: NA; CDR3 protein: CASSVDESPLHF; CDR3 DNA: TGTGCCAGCAGCGTAGACGAGTCACCCCTCCACTTT